This T cell receptor (beta chain) was sequenced for a study of post-analysis software for immune sequencing data. About the research overall: The courses of disease that were included comprised relapsing-remitting, secondary progressive and progressive-relapsing multiple sclerosis. Study-level findings and limits: About five TRBV segments occurring more often in patients than controls included TRBV5-6, TRBV5-1 and TRBV20-1.

Each TCR beta cDNA library carried unique molecular identifiers. Via MiXCR, TCRdb re-called the PCR reads, giving one row per CDR3 protein. The sample lists hundreds of thousands of distinct CDR3 sequences; 25% to 30% were seen once. As for this clonotype: As yet, its antigen is unknown.

V was pared by 2 bases and J by 4 bases, with 7 bases of the junction left unmatched. The CDR3 is 16 residues long. CDR1 and CDR2 from the germline V gene are DFQATT and SNEGSKA (reference sequence). The V and J genes are TRBV20-1 and TRBJ2-1; TRBD2 agrees at 11 bases. The TCR sequence derives from a girl aged 5-17 years with multiple sclerosis. The sequenced material came from blood. The CDR3 DNA reads TGCAGTGCTAGAATTCTGACTAGCGGGGTTTACAATGAGCAGTTCTTC. Translation gives CSARILTSGVYNEQFF.